Listed below are T cell receptor beta chains from one sample, sequenced in a study of blood T cell repertoires in COVID-19. Clones were sequenced by immunoSEQ multiplex PCR, and TCRdb holds only the in-frame ones, with some missing. The profile shows over 50,000 clones, 78% of them singletons. The sample taken for sequencing was peripheral blood. The receptor set was obtained from a human donor with active or convalescent COVID-19. The donor label of this sample is uncertain. The CDR3 runs from the conserved cysteine through the conserved F or W. Each record gives: J gene, V gene, D gene, clone size, CDR3 protein, CDR3 DNA. A D gene is named only where the DNA matches it firmly. Only part of the rows carry a size: once, few, many, or a class if the clone is expanded.

j_gene: TRBJ2-7
v_gene: TRBV13
d_gene: TRBD2
abundance: NA
CDR3aa: CASSLPPPWGLAGDGSSYEQYF
CDR3nt: TGTGCCAGCAGCCTCCCCCCGCCTTGGGGACTAGCGGGAGATGGGAGCTCCTACGAGCAGTACTTC

j_gene: TRBJ2-5
v_gene: TRBV12-2
d_gene: NA
abundance: NA
CDR3aa: CASRLATLKKGGRSAETQYF
CDR3nt: TGTGCAAGTCGCTTAGCGACATTGAAAAAGGGCGGGAGAAGCGCAGAGACCCAGTACTTC

j_gene: TRBJ2-1
v_gene: TRBV23-1
d_gene: TRBD1
abundance: NA
CDR3aa: CARNPRDRGGNEQFF
CDR3nt: TGCGCCAGAAATCCCCGGGACAGGGGTGGGAATGAGCAGTTCTTC

j_gene: TRBJ1-6
v_gene: TRBV27
d_gene: TRBD1
abundance: NA
CDR3aa: CASSSGTGSNSPLHF
CDR3nt: TGTGCCAGCAGTTCCGGGACAGGGTCGAATTCACCCCTCCACTTT

j_gene: TRBJ1-1
v_gene: TRBV7-2
d_gene: NA
abundance: once
CDR3aa: CASSLVGARTEAFF
CDR3nt: TGTGCCAGCAGCTTAGTGGGGGCCCGCACTGAAGCTTTCTTT

j_gene: TRBJ2-3
v_gene: TRBV30
d_gene: NA
abundance: NA
CDR3aa: CAWSPNRDTQYF
CDR3nt: TGTGCCTGGAGTCCCAACAGGGATACGCAGTATTTT

j_gene: TRBJ2-7
v_gene: TRBV12-5
d_gene: TRBD1
abundance: NA
CDR3aa: CASGARDRGPYEQYF
CDR3nt: TGTGCTAGTGGTGCCCGGGACAGGGGACCCTACGAGCAGTACTTC

j_gene: TRBJ2-6
v_gene: TRBV13
d_gene: NA
abundance: NA
CDR3aa: CASSLAVFSGANVLTF
CDR3nt: TGTGCCAGCAGCTTAGCGGTCTTCTCTGGGGCCAACGTCCTGACTTTC

j_gene: TRBJ1-2
v_gene: TRBV7-3
d_gene: TRBD1
abundance: NA
CDR3aa: CASSPTGGEGYTF
CDR3nt: TGTGCCAGCAGTCCTACAGGGGGCGAAGGCTACACCTTC

j_gene: TRBJ2-1
v_gene: TRBV20-1
d_gene: NA
abundance: NA
CDR3aa: CSAYRNEQFF
CDR3nt: TGCAGTGCCTATCGCAATGAGCAGTTCTTC

j_gene: TRBJ2-2
v_gene: TRBV30
d_gene: NA
abundance: few
CDR3aa: CAWSPDFTGELFF
CDR3nt: TGTGCCTGGAGTCCAGACTTCACCGGGGAGCTGTTTTTT

j_gene: TRBJ1-4
v_gene: TRBV3-1/TRBV3-2
d_gene: NA
abundance: NA
CDR3aa: CASSLQGTTNEKLFF
CDR3nt: TGTGCCAGCAGCCTTCAGGGTACAACTAATGAAAAACTGTTTTTT

j_gene: TRBJ1-3
v_gene: TRBV7-6
d_gene: NA
abundance: NA
CDR3aa: CASSSGVPSGNTIYF
CDR3nt: TGTGCCAGCAGCTCCGGGGTGCCCTCTGGAAACACCATATATTTT

j_gene: TRBJ2-5
v_gene: TRBV6-1
d_gene: TRBD1
abundance: NA
CDR3aa: CASSEAVGLWDRAIETQYF
CDR3nt: TGTGCCAGCAGTGAAGCCGTCGGTCTGTGGGACAGGGCCATAGAGACCCAGTACTTC

j_gene: TRBJ2-7
v_gene: TRBV7-2
d_gene: TRBD2
abundance: NA
CDR3aa: CASTGLLSSYEQYF
CDR3nt: TGTGCCAGCACGGGACTACTAAGCTCCTACGAGCAGTACTTC

j_gene: TRBJ1-6
v_gene: TRBV30
d_gene: TRBD1
abundance: NA
CDR3aa: CAWKGDSNSPLHF
CDR3nt: TGTGCCTGGAAAGGGGACAGCAATTCACCCCTCCACTTT

j_gene: TRBJ2-7
v_gene: TRBV2
d_gene: TRBD2
abundance: NA
CDR3aa: CASSEGASGVSYEQYF
CDR3nt: TGTGCCAGCAGTGAAGGGGCTAGCGGGGTCTCCTACGAGCAGTACTTC

j_gene: TRBJ1-1
v_gene: TRBV2
d_gene: NA
abundance: NA
CDR3aa: CASIESTANTEAFF
CDR3nt: TGTGCCAGCATCGAGTCCACAGCGAACACTGAAGCTTTCTTT

j_gene: TRBJ2-7
v_gene: TRBV18
d_gene: TRBD2
abundance: NA
CDR3aa: CASSPIVGGRSHEQYF
CDR3nt: TGTGCCAGCTCACCAATTGTTGGCGGGAGGTCCCACGAGCAGTACTTC

j_gene: TRBJ1-5
v_gene: TRBV18
d_gene: NA
abundance: NA
CDR3aa: CASSPGTLNQPQHF
CDR3nt: TGTGCCAGCTCACCGGGGACTCTCAATCAGCCCCAGCATTTT

j_gene: TRBJ2-2
v_gene: TRBV10-3
d_gene: NA
abundance: NA
CDR3aa: CAISYSNRKNTGELFF
CDR3nt: TGTGCCATTAGCTACTCGAACAGGAAGAACACCGGGGAGCTGTTTTTT

j_gene: TRBJ1-4
v_gene: TRBV27
d_gene: NA
abundance: NA
CDR3aa: CASSLRQGSEKLFF
CDR3nt: TGTGCCAGCAGTTTACGGCAGGGAAGCGAAAAACTGTTTTTT

j_gene: TRBJ2-7
v_gene: TRBV4-2
d_gene: TRBD2
abundance: NA
CDR3aa: CASSHFLAGGEVHEQYF
CDR3nt: TGTGCCAGCAGCCATTTCCTAGCGGGAGGGGAGGTCCACGAGCAGTACTTC

j_gene: TRBJ2-1
v_gene: TRBV18
d_gene: TRBD2
abundance: NA
CDR3aa: CASSAGEYNEQFF
CDR3nt: TGTGCCAGCTCGGCGGGGGAGTACAATGAGCAGTTCTTC

j_gene: TRBJ2-1
v_gene: TRBV10-3
d_gene: TRBD2
abundance: NA
CDR3aa: CAISESSSGRNEQFF
CDR3nt: TGTGCCATCAGTGAGTCCTCTAGCGGGAGAAATGAGCAGTTCTTC

j_gene: TRBJ2-5
v_gene: TRBV11-2
d_gene: NA
abundance: NA
CDR3aa: CASSSRGQETQYF
CDR3nt: TGTGCCAGCAGCTCTCGGGGACAAGAGACCCAGTACTTC

j_gene: TRBJ1-6
v_gene: TRBV7-8
d_gene: NA
abundance: NA
CDR3aa: CASSRPPGSSGDNSPLHF
CDR3nt: TGTGCCAGCAGCCGACCCCCAGGGAGCTCAGGGGATAATTCACCCCTCCACTTT

j_gene: TRBJ2-1
v_gene: TRBV9
d_gene: TRBD1
abundance: once
CDR3aa: CASSVGQGAPYNEQFF
CDR3nt: TGTGCCAGCAGCGTAGGGCAGGGGGCCCCCTACAATGAGCAGTTCTTC

j_gene: TRBJ1-5
v_gene: TRBV30
d_gene: TRBD1
abundance: many
CDR3aa: CAWATGTNQPQHF
CDR3nt: TGTGCCTGGGCGACAGGGACCAATCAGCCCCAGCATTTT

j_gene: TRBJ1-3
v_gene: TRBV19
d_gene: NA
abundance: NA
CDR3aa: CASSIPGTLSGNTIYF
CDR3nt: TGTGCCAGTAGTATCCCCGGGACACTCTCTGGAAACACCATATATTTT